Reported below is one T cell receptor (beta chain). Its antigen is still unknown. Together with a sample-barcoded 5' primer, a J-beta primer mix was included in a second PCR lasting about 6 to 11 cycles. TCRdb processed the 5' RACE reads anew with MiXCR; each CDR3 protein has one entry. The sample holds about 1,800,000 distinct CDR3 sequences, 28% seen once. These data originate in a study of blood T cells in healthy people across ages. The CDR3 covers 17 residues. V lost 6 bases and J 0 bases, leaving 19 bases between the germline ends. Germline lookup yields CDR1 MNHNS and CDR2 SASEGT. Notes on the study in general: Unsorted PBMCs ruled out conclusive naive versus antigen-experienced comparison.

The V gene is TRBV6-1, the J gene TRBJ2-3; D gene unclear. Sequencing was carried out using blood. This receptor was obtained from a woman in her 30s in good health. The CDR3 loop reads CASSRYTVPESTDTQYF. DNA of the CDR3: TGTGCCAGCAGCCGGTACACGGTGCCCGAAAGCACAGATACGCAGTATTTT.